The 5 T cell receptor beta chains below all came from one sample that was sequenced in a study of metastatic and nonmetastatic thyroid tumors. TCRdb reassembled clones from the PCR reads with MiXCR. Found here are around 15,000 clones, around 12% of them singletons; the top ten hold about a sixth. Every patient was untreated before thyroid surgery. Sequencing input: tumor tissue. These receptors all stem from a female donor with papillary thyroid cancer or a benign thyroid nodule (not recorded which). Some clones in this sample may be carry-over from other donors' samples.

This clone was observed many times. The V gene is TRBV5-6, the J gene TRBJ2-2; TRBD2 matches 10 bases. This CDR3 spans 15 amino acids. The J segment lost 7 bases and the V segment lost 5 bases, leaving 8 bases of the junction unmatched. The germline CDR1 and CDR2 sequences are SGHDT and YYEEEE. The DNA of the CDR3 is TGTGCCAGCAGGCTGACTAGCGGGTTCGACGGGGAGCTGTTTTTT. The encoded protein is CASRLTSGFDGELFF. Using reference TRBV5-6 and TRBJ2-2 for the parts outside the CDR3, the full variable domain is DAGVTQSPTHLIKTRGQQVTLRCSPKSGHDTVSWYQQALGQGPQFIFQYYEEEERQRGNFPDRFSGHQFPNYSSELNVNALLLGDSALYLCASRLTSGFDGELFFGEGSRLTVL.

This clone was observed at least ten times. This chain uses TRBV19 with TRBJ1-6, with 10 bases fitting TRBD1. The germline V gene has CDR1 LNHDA and CDR2 SQIVND (reference sequence). The CDR3 runs to 13 residues. V shed 5 bases, J shed 10 bases, and the junction held 2 bases outside the gene matches. The CDR3 region is CASSGTGESPLHF. The CDR3, as DNA: TGTGCCAGTAGTGGGACAGGGGAGTCACCCCTCCACTTT.

This clone came up many times. The chain joins TRBV3-1 to TRBJ2-3; 9 positions agree with TRBD2. Unmatched junction bases numbered 6, after V lost 2 bases and J lost 0 bases. This CDR3 has 17 residues. Looked up from germline, CDR1 is LGHDT and CDR2 is YNNKEL (reference sequence). The CDR3 nucleotides read TGTGCCAGCAGCCAACCGGGACTAGCAGATAGCACAGATACGCAGTATTTT. It specifies CASSQPGLADSTDTQYF.

This clone was counted many times. The DNA of the CDR3 is TGTGCCAGCAGTTTAAGTTACGGAGGGGGCGCCTATAGCAATCAGCCCCAGCATTTT. Its translation: CASSLSYGGGAYSNQPQHF. This rearrangement joins TRBV28 to TRBJ1-5; 7 bases map to TRBD1. Germline CDR1 and CDR2: MDHEN and SYDVKM. V lost 2 bases and J lost 0; bases outside the gene matches: 13. This CDR3 is built from 19 residues.

This clone has at least ten counts. This chain connects TRBV20-1 to TRBJ2-3; D is unresolved. The CDR3 has 11 residues. CDR1 and CDR2 (germline): DFQATT, SNEGSKA (reference sequence). This CDR3 reads CSIGWADTQYF. CDR3 DNA: TGCAGCATCGGCTGGGCAGATACGCAGTATTTT.